The T cell receptor beta chain under discussion was sequenced for a study of beta chain features in type 1 diabetes. General study results and limits: Among patients with Type 1 diabetes, TCRB CDR3s were moderately but significantly shorter in every one of the four CD4+ subsets.

This clone was detected a few times. Its antigen is currently unknown. CDR3 size: 13 residues. With 6 bases removed from V and 3 bases from J, the gap between germline ends came to 9 bases. The V gene's germline CDR1 is MNHEY and CDR2 SVGAGI. The investigators reverse transcribed all of the isolated RNA, so they sequenced expressed TCRB transcripts. TCRdb's table, derived via immunoSEQ multiplex PCR, lists solely in-frame clones and lacks some. The sample holds about 700,000 clones, 13% seen once. Populations obtained by sorting all exceeded 98% purity. The chain uses TRBV6-5 and TRBJ1-5, with D unresolved. The specimen sequenced was naive CD4+ T cells from blood. This receptor was taken from a man aged 18 to 35 with type 1 diabetes. CDR3 sequence (DNA): TGTGCCAGCAGCCCCCTGGTCAATCAGCCCCAGCATTTT. Translation: CASSPLVNQPQHF.